This TCR beta chain was retrieved from a study of blood T cell repertoires in COVID-19. For the study at large: Acute and convalescent COVID-19 specimens originated in the United States, Italy and Spain. PBMCs, B-cell-depleted T cells, or T cells provided the cDNA or gDNA that made up the material.

This CDR3 has 14 residues. Germline-derived CDR1 and CDR2 are KGHSH and LQKENI. Trimming cost V 6 bases and J 2 bases; bases outside gene matches: 6. How the authors handled the data: Reference gene primer amplification yielded estimated nucleated cell counts. The method was immunoSEQ multiplex PCR; TCRdb's version includes in-frame clones alone and lacks a portion of them. V and J calls and clone size are given by that table; D and trimming were obtained from the DNA. The sample lists about 98,000 clones; 70% to 85% were seen once. The clonotype originates from a man in his 70s with active or convalescent COVID-19. The J gene is TRBJ1-1, the V gene TRBV18, with 7 nucleotides matching TRBD1. The specimen was peripheral blood. The CDR3 sequence is CASSYNRGNTEAFF. Here the CDR3 DNA reads TGTGCCAGCTCTTACAACAGGGGAAACACTGAAGCTTTCTTT.